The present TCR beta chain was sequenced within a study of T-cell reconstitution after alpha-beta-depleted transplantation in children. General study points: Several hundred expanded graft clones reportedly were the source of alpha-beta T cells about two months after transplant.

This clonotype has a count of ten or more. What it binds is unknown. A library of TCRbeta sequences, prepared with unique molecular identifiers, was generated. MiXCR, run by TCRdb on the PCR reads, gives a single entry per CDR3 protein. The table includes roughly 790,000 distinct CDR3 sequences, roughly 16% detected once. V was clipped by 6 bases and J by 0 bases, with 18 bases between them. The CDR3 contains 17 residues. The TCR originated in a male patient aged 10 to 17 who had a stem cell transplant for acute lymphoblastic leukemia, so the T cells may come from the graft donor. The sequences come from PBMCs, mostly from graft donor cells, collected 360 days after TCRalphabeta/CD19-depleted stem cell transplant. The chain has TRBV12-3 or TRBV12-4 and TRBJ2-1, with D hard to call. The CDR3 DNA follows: TGTGCCAGCAGAACCACACCGGGCCTTAGCTCCTACAATGAGCAGTTCTTC. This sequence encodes CASRTTPGLSSYNEQFF.